What follows are 28 T cell receptor beta chains derived from one specimen sequenced in a study of shared clonotypes between healthy human individuals. Sequenced by immunoSEQ multiplex PCR; TCRdb stores in-frame clones only, minus some. The sample has about 530,000 clones; 90% to 96% are singletons. Sequenced: naive CD4+ T cells sorted from blood. The subset was: CD45RA+ positively selected. The receptors shown here come from a woman in her twenties or thirties in good health.

V is TRBV19 and J is TRBJ1-4, with TRBD1 matching 7 bases. V shed 2 bases and J 6 bases; nucleotides not matched to a gene: 6. This CDR3 region has 15 residues. The germline CDR1 and CDR2 sequences are LNHDA and SQIVND (reference sequence). This CDR3 is CASSIRQGWDEKLFF. CDR3 sequence (DNA): TGTGCCAGTAGTATAAGACAGGGATGGGATGAAAAACTGTTTTTT.

This chain uses TRBV27 with TRBJ2-3; 9 bases are a match to TRBD2. The length of the CDR3 is 17 residues. In germline, CDR1 is MNHEY, CDR2 SMNVEV (reference sequence). The V gene end was trimmed by 1 base and the J gene end by 2 bases; junction bases not matched to a gene: 7. CDR3 nucleotides: TGTGCCAGCAGTTTATACCCCCTAGCGGGGTACACAGATACGCAGTATTTT. It encodes CASSLYPLAGYTDTQYF.

This chain links TRBV27 with TRBJ1-5; 7 nucleotides align to TRBD1. Germline V gene sequence: CDR1 MNHEY, CDR2 SMNVEV (reference sequence). The CDR3 contains 14 residues. Trimming took 5 bases from V and 4 from J; bases not matched to a gene: 5. DNA of the CDR3: TGTGCCAGCAGTCGGGACAGCCTAAATCAGCCCCAGCATTTT. Translating gives CASSRDSLNQPQHF.

CDR3 DNA sequence: TGTGCCAGCAGCCACGGTAAAAGCACAGATACGCAGTATTTT. Residues: CASSHGKSTDTQYF. The V call is TRBV2, the J call TRBJ2-3; D is unresolved. The germline gives CDR1 SNHLY, CDR2 FYNNEI. Trimming removed 6 bases at V and 0 bases at J, with 10 bases between. This CDR3 has 14 amino acids.

V is TRBV5-8 and J is TRBJ2-5; a possible D gene is TRBD1 (6 bases). The last part of the DNA fits TRBJ2-7 better; the J call may be wrong. Germline values: CDR1 SGHTS, CDR2 YDEGEE. This CDR3 contains 14 residues. CDR3 in amino acids: CASSLVGATYEQYF. The CDR3 nucleotides read TGTGCCAGCAGCTTAGTGGGGGCGACCTACGAGCAGTACTTC.

This chain joins TRBV29-1 and TRBJ2-1; the D gene is possibly TRBD1 (6 bases). This CDR3 is 12 amino acids long. The V and J ends lost 7 bases and 0 bases respectively, with 7 bases between them. Germline lookup yields CDR1 SQVTM and CDR2 ANQGSEA. The CDR3 bases are TGCAGCGGGGACAACTCCTACAATGAGCAGTTCTTC. Residues: CSGDNSYNEQFF.

V gene TRBV19 combines with J gene TRBJ2-7, with D maybe TRBD1 (6 bases). The CDR3 sequence is 15 residues long. V shed 3 bases and J shed 3 bases, with 15 bases lying between them. Germline CDR1 LNHDA, CDR2 SQIVND (reference sequence). CDR3: CASSMETGPLYEQYF. In nucleotides, the CDR3 is TGTGCCAGTAGTATGGAGACAGGCCCGCTCTACGAGCAGTACTTC.

V and J are TRBV14 and TRBJ2-5; 7 nucleotides match TRBD1. The DNA end lines up better with TRBJ2-7; the J call may be wrong. The germline CDR1 and CDR2 sequences are SGHDN and FVKESK. CDR3 length: 16 amino acids. CDR3 loop: CASSQLPGQYSYEQYF. In nucleotides, the CDR3 is TGTGCCAGCAGCCAACTCCCGGGACAGTATTCCTACGAGCAGTACTTC.

V gene TRBV19 combines with J gene TRBJ1-1; 8 nucleotides agree with TRBD1. The length of the CDR3 is 14 residues. J lost 1 base, V lost 6 bases, and 4 bases had no gene match. Germline V gene data show CDR1 as LNHDA and CDR2 as SQIVND (reference sequence). CDR3 region: CASSETGANTEAFF. CDR3 DNA sequence: TGTGCCAGTAGCGAGACAGGGGCGAACACTGAAGCTTTCTTT.

The chain links TRBV28 to TRBJ2-5, with D hard to call. CDR3 size: 14 residues. V lost 1 base, J lost 5 bases, and 11 bases lay in between. In germline, CDR1 is MDHEN, CDR2 SYDVKM. CDR3 nucleotides: TGTGCCAGCAGTTTATCGACCGCGGAGGAGACCCAGTACTTC. Its protein product is CASSLSTAEETQYF.

This clone was seen once. This chain uses TRBV7-8 with TRBJ1-4; D call uncertain. V gave up 7 bases and J gave up 8 bases, with 14 bases separating them. The CDR3 sequence is 13 residues long. The germline V gene encodes CDR1 SGHVS and CDR2 FQNEAQ. The CDR3 loop reads CASTKFSLEKLFF. The DNA for the CDR3 is TGTGCCAGCACCAAGTTTAGCCTAGAAAAACTGTTTTTT.

The rearrangement uses TRBV27 and TRBJ2-2; D call uncertain. There are 13 residues in the CDR3. CDR1 is MNHEY, CDR2 SMNVEV, per germline (reference sequence). Trimming stripped 11 bases from V and 2 bases from J, with 12 bases between. CDR3 nucleotide sequence: TGTGCCTCTCAGACGGACAACACCGGGGAGCTGTTTTTT. As protein: CASQTDNTGELFF.

The chain couples TRBV4-2 to TRBJ1-3, with 8 bases matching TRBD1. The CDR3 has 16 residues. Germline CDR1 reads LGHNA; CDR2 reads YNFKEQ. Trimming removed 4 bases from V and 2 bases from J; junction bases left unmatched: 7. CDR3 loop: CASSPDREGTGNTIYF. The DNA of the CDR3 is TGTGCCAGCAGCCCGGACAGGGAAGGTACTGGAAACACCATATATTTT.

The genes are TRBV27 and TRBJ2-5; 8 positions agree with TRBD2. Unmatched junction bases numbered 8, after V lost 4 bases and J lost 4 bases. Germline V CDR1 and CDR2: MNHEY, SMNVEV (reference sequence). The CDR3 has 15 residues. The DNA of the CDR3 is TGTGCCAGCAGTTCGGTAGCGGGAATTGGAGAGACCCAGTACTTC. It translates to CASSSVAGIGETQYF.

The genes are TRBV30 and TRBJ2-1, with TRBD1 matching 8 bases. Per germline, CDR1 GTSNPN and CDR2 SVGIG (reference sequence). V dropped 4 bases and J dropped 2; count of bases not matched to a gene: 7. The CDR3 contains 15 residues. CDR3 sequence: CAWIRRTGTYNEQFF. The CDR3 bases are TGTGCCTGGATCCGTAGGACAGGGACCTACAATGAGCAGTTCTTC.

The chain recombines TRBV7-6 with TRBJ1-1; D not certain. V lost 2 bases and J lost 0, with 4 bases in between. The CDR3 extends over 13 amino acids. Germline CDR1 is SGHVS and CDR2 is FNYEAQ. DNA of the CDR3: TGTGCCAGCAGCTTAACCTTGAACACTGAAGCTTTCTTT. Residues: CASSLTLNTEAFF.

J is TRBJ2-5 and V is TRBV19; possible D gene TRBD1, 6 bases. The germline gives CDR1 LNHDA, CDR2 SQIVND (reference sequence). Deletions cut 1 base from V and 1 base from J, with 10 bases between. This CDR3 contains 15 residues. The CDR3, as DNA: TGTGCCAGTAGTATAGTCGACAGGAGCCAAGAGACCCAGTACTTC. It is translated as CASSIVDRSQETQYF.

The chain links TRBV7-9 to TRBJ1-2, with D hard to call. This CDR3 contains 14 residues. The V and J ends lost 5 bases and 7 bases respectively, with 17 bases between them. CDR1 and CDR2 (germline): SEHNR, FQNEAQ (reference sequence). CDR3 protein: CASSATDLGAGYTF. Written as DNA, the CDR3 is TGTGCCAGCAGCGCAACAGACCTCGGCGCTGGCTACACCTTC.

The chain is built from TRBV5-6 and TRBJ2-1, with 8 positions matching TRBD1. Per germline, CDR1 SGHDT and CDR2 YYEEEE. V was clipped by 3 bases and J by 4 bases; unmatched bases: 3. The CDR3 has 14 amino acids. CDR3 protein: CASSWGQEYNEQFF. The CDR3, as DNA: TGTGCCAGCAGCTGGGGACAGGAGTACAATGAGCAGTTCTTC.

The chain employs TRBV2 and TRBJ2-2; TRBD2 is a possible D gene (6 bases). Trimming removed 4 bases from V and 8 bases from J, with 11 bases in between. In germline, CDR1 is SNHLY, CDR2 FYNNEI. The CDR3 extends over 13 amino acids. The CDR3 DNA sequence: TGTGCCAGCAGTGGAGAGGCGGGGGGGGAGCTGTTTTTT. Residues: CASSGEAGGELFF.

The chain employs TRBV5-1 and TRBJ1-4; tentative D call: TRBD1 (5 bases). V lost 3 bases to trimming and J lost 5 bases, with 11 bases between them. CDR1 and CDR2 from the germline V gene are SGHRS and YFSETQ. The CDR3 sequence is 14 residues long. CDR3 bases: TGCGCCAGCAGCTCGGGACCCCCGAATGAAAAACTGTTTTTT. It specifies CASSSGPPNEKLFF.

This sequence joins TRBV28 and TRBJ2-3, with D perhaps TRBD1 or TRBD2 (6 bases each). The V end lost 7 bases, the J end lost 2 bases, and 16 bases lay between the germline ends. Germline CDR1 MDHEN, CDR2 SYDVKM. The CDR3 length is 15 residues. The CDR3 is CASTPPGDNTDTQYF. CDR3 coding DNA: TGTGCCAGCACCCCTCCGGGGGACAACACAGATACGCAGTATTTT.

The gene calls are TRBV7-2 and TRBJ2-1; D is unclear. Germline V gene lookup returns CDR1 SGHTA and CDR2 FQGNSA. V was trimmed by 1 base and J by 7 bases, leaving 5 bases between them. This CDR3 has 12 amino acids. This chain's CDR3 is CASSLDRNEQFF. CDR3 nucleotide sequence: TGTGCCAGCAGCTTAGACAGAAATGAGCAGTTCTTC.

The gene calls are TRBV4-2 and TRBJ1-5, with a weak D call TRBD1 (5 bases). CDR1 LGHNA and CDR2 YNFKEQ come from the germline V gene. Trimming took off 1 base at V and 0 bases at J, with 13 bases between the two ends. The CDR3 runs 17 residues. As DNA, the CDR3 is TGTGCCAGCAGCCAAGGGGGGGGGACCCTTAGCAATCAGCCCCAGCATTTT. This encodes CASSQGGGTLSNQPQHF.

This chain connects TRBV27 to TRBJ2-7; the D is unclear. The CDR3 covers 12 residues. CDR1 is MNHEY and CDR2 is SMNVEV in the germline V gene (reference sequence). The ends were cut back, 6 bases at V and 5 bases at J, with 11 bases in the middle. The CDR3 region has the DNA TGTGCCAGCAGATCCCTCGGACACGAGCAGTACTTC. Translation gives CASRSLGHEQYF.

This chain connects TRBV12-5 to TRBJ1-1, with D perhaps matching TRBD1 (5 bases). CDR1 LGHNT and CDR2 FRNRAP come from the germline V gene. The CDR3 runs 14 residues. V was cut by 3 bases and J by 3 bases, with 11 bases left in between. The CDR3 DNA reads TGTGCTAGTGGTTTTCAGGGATCGGACACTGAAGCTTTCTTT. Its translation is CASGFQGSDTEAFF. The whole variable domain, filled in from reference TRBV12-5 and TRBJ1-1, reads DARVTQTPRHKVTEMGQEVTMRCQPILGHNTVFWYRQTMMQGLELLAYFRNRAPLDDSGMPKDRFSAEMPDATLATLKIQPSEPRDSAVYFCASGFQGSDTEAFFGQGTRLTVV.

This chain joins TRBV7-9 and TRBJ2-2, with D possibly TRBD1 on 5 matching bases. The V and J ends lost 5 bases and 0 bases respectively, with 10 bases between them. From germline, CDR1 is SEHNR and CDR2 FQNEAQ (reference sequence). The CDR3 runs 15 residues. The CDR3 coding sequence is TGTGCCAGCAGCATAGGGGATACGAACACCGGGGAGCTGTTTTTT. This gives the protein CASSIGDTNTGELFF. The variable domain in full, with the rest retrieved from reference TRBV7-9 and TRBJ2-2, is DTGVSQNPRHKITKRGQNVTFRCDPISEHNRLYWYRQTLGQGPEFLTYFQNEAQLEKSRLLSDRFSAERPKGSFSTLEIQRTEQGDSAMYLCASSIGDTNTGELFFGEGSRLTVL.

The chain links TRBV28 to TRBJ2-1; TRBD2 agrees at 12 bases. Germline loops: CDR1 MDHEN, CDR2 SYDVKM. V trimming: 4 bases; J trimming: 5 bases; junction bases outside the gene matches: 6. The CDR3 extends over 16 amino acids. CDR3 region: CASSSPGLAGNNEQFF. In DNA form, the CDR3 reads TGTGCCAGCAGTTCCCCCGGACTAGCGGGAAACAATGAGCAGTTCTTC.